This is a list of T cell receptor beta chains from one sample in a study of cytomegalovirus exposure and HLA in healthy donors. Libraries were prepared by immunoSEQ multiplex PCR; TCRdb keeps only in-frame clonotypes and omits some of them. The repertoire holds roughly 200,000 clones, with approximately 78% as singletons. Sequenced material: PBMCs. The receptors stem from a woman in her 30s in good health and CMV-seronegative. Both conserved end residues are part of each CDR3. Each record gives: clone size, J gene, D gene, V gene, CDR3 DNA, CDR3 protein. The D gene is left open where the match is weak. Not every row has a clone size; where given, it reads once, few, many or a size class.

few TRBJ1-1 TRBD1 TRBV19 TGTGCCAGTATGCGGGGGACAGGGAACACTGAAGCTTTCTTT CASMRGTGNTEAFF
. TRBJ1-3 TRBD1 TRBV4-2 TGTGCCAGCAGATTTGACAGGGGAACTGGAAACACCATATATTTT CASRFDRGTGNTIYF
. TRBJ2-3 . TRBV9 TGTGCCAGCAGCGTAGGCGGCGGATTAGCAACAGATACGCAGTATTTT CASSVGGGLATDTQYF
. TRBJ2-7 TRBD2 TRBV19 TGTGCCACCTCTGCTAGCGGGCCATCCTACGAGCAGTACTTC CATSASGPSYEQYF
. TRBJ2-1 TRBD2 TRBV6-1 TGTGCCAGCAGTGATTATGCGGGGGTCACCTACAATGAGCAGTTCTTC CASSDYAGVTYNEQFF
once TRBJ1-2 . TRBV19 TGTGCCAGTAACCCCTCCGGGGGGCGATTTGGCTACACCTTC CASNPSGGRFGYTF
few TRBJ2-7 TRBD1 TRBV18 TGTGCCAGCTCCCGCCGGGACAGGGATCCCCACGAGCAGTACTTC CASSRRDRDPHEQYF
once TRBJ1-5 . TRBV19 TGTGCCAGTAGTACTGAGGGGACACAGCCCCAGCATTTT CASSTEGTQPQHF
. TRBJ1-5 . TRBV4-1 TGCGCCAGCAGCCAAGAAAGTTCAGGGGGCAATCAGCCCCAGCATTTT CASSQESSGGNQPQHF
. TRBJ1-5 . TRBV19 TGTGCCAGTAGTATCCAGGGAAACAGGCATCAGCCCCAGCATTTT CASSIQGNRHQPQHF
. TRBJ2-7 . TRBV9 TGTGCCAGCAGCGTCGCGACAGGTCTCTCCTACGAGCAGTACTTC CASSVATGLSYEQYF
. TRBJ2-1 . TRBV4-1 TGCGCCAGCAGCCAAGTAATGGCGGGACGGTTCTTC CASSQVMAGRFF
. TRBJ2-7 TRBD1 TRBV29-1 TGCAGCATTAGGGACAGGACTACCTACGAGCAGTACTTC CSIRDRTTYEQYF
. TRBJ1-3 . TRBV5-5 TGTGCCAGCAGCTTGCCGACAGGTGCTTCTGGAAACACCATATATTTT CASSLPTGASGNTIYF
. TRBJ1-4 . TRBV6-1 TGTGCCAGCAGTGATAGTTGGGGCCCACCAGCTAATGAAAAACTGTTTTTT CASSDSWGPPANEKLFF
. TRBJ1-4 . TRBV5-4 TGTGCCAGCAGCCGGGGGGGGCAGGGAACTAATGAAAAACTGTTTTTT CASSRGGQGTNEKLFF
. TRBJ1-2 . TRBV6-4 TGTGCCAGCAGTCGCGGACAGCATTATGGCTACACCTTC CASSRGQHYGYTF
. TRBJ2-3 TRBD2 TRBV2 TGTGCCAGCAGTATATGGTCCGGGGGGATAGATACGCAGTATTTT CASSIWSGGIDTQYF
. TRBJ1-6 . TRBV30 TGTGCCTGGAGTGGGACATCAGGCCTCTATAATTCACCCCTCCACTTT CAWSGTSGLYNSPLHF
. TRBJ1-6 TRBD1 TRBV28 TGTGCCAGCAGTCGTTTCGGGGACAGGGGATATTCACCCCTCCACTTT CASSRFGDRGYSPLHF
. TRBJ1-5 TRBD1 TRBV2 TGTGCCAGCAGGCCCCGGACAGGGGGAAATCAGCCCCAGCATTTT CASRPRTGGNQPQHF
. TRBJ2-3 . TRBV30 TGTGCCTACTCACTAGGCCCAGATACGCAGTATTTT CAYSLGPDTQYF
. TRBJ1-2 . TRBV15 TGTGCCACCGGTTGGGGGGCTAACTATGGCTACACCTTC CATGWGANYGYTF
few TRBJ2-3 TRBD2 TRBV9 TGTGCCAGCAGCCCCCCGGGACTAGCGGGAACAGATACGCAGTATTTT CASSPPGLAGTDTQYF
. TRBJ1-2 . TRBV27 TGTGCCAGCAGCACATCCTCCAACTATGGCTACACCTTC CASSTSSNYGYTF
few TRBJ2-3 . TRBV19 TGTGCCAGTAGCTACACAGGCACAGATACGCAGTATTTT CASSYTGTDTQYF